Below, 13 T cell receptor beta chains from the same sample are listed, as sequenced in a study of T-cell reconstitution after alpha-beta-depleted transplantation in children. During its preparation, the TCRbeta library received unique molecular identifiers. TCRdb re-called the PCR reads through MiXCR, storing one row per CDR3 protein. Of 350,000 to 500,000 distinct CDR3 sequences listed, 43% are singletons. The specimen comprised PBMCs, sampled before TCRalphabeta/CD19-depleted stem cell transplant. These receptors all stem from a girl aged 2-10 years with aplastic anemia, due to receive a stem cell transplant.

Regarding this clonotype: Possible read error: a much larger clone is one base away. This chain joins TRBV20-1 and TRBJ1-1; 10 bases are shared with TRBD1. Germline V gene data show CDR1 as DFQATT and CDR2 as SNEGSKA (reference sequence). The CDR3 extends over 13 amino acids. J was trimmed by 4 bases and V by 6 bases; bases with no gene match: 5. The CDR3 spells CSAVDRGITEAFF. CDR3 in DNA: TGCAGTGCCGTGGACAGGGGGATCACTGAAGCTTTCTTT.

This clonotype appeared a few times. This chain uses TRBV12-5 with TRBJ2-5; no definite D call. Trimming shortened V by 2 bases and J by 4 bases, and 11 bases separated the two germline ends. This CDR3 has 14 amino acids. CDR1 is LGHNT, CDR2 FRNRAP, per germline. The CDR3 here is CASGLLGLLETQYF. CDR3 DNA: TGTGCTAGTGGTTTGCTAGGGCTCTTAGAGACCCAGTACTTC.

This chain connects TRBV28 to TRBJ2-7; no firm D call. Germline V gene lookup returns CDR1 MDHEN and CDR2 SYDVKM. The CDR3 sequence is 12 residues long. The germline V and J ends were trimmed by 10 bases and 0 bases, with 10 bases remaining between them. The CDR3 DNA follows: TGTGCCACCACGGAAAACTCCTACGAGCAGTACTTC. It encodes CATTENSYEQYF.

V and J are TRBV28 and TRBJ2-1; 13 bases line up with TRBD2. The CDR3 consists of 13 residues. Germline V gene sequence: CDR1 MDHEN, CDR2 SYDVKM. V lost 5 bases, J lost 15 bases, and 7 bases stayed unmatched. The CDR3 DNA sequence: TGTGCCAGCAGTAGCAGGACTAGCGGGGGCCTGTTCTTC. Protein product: CASSSRTSGGLFF.

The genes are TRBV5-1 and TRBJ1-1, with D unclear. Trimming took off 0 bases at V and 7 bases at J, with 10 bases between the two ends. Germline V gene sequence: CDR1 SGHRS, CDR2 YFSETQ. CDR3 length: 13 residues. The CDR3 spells CASSLAPHVEAFF. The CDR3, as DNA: TGCGCCAGCAGCTTGGCCCCGCACGTTGAAGCTTTCTTT.

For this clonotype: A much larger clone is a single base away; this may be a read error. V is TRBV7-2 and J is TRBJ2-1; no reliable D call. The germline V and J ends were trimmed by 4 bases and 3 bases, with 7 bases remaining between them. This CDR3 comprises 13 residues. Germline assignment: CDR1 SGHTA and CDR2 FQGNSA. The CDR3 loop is CASSSVRYNEQFF. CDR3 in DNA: TGTGCCAGCAGCTCCGTACGCTACAATGAGCAGTTCTTC. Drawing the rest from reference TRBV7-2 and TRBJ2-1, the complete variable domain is GAGVSQSPSNKVTEKGKDVELRCDPISGHTALYWYRQSLGQGLEFLIYFQGNSAPDKSGLPSDRFSAERTGGSVSTLTIQRTQQEDSAVYLCASSSVRYNEQFFGPGTRLTVL.

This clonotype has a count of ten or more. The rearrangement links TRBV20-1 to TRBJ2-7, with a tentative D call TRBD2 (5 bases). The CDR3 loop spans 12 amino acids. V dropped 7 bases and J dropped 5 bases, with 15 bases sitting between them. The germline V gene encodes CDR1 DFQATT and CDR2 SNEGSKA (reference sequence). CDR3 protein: CSVPRFGDEQYF. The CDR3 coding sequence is TGCAGTGTGCCCCGTTTCGGGGACGAGCAGTACTTC.

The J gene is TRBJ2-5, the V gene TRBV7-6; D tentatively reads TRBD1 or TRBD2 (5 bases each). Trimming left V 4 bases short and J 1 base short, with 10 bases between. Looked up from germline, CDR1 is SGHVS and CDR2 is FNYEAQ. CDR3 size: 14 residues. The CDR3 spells CASSWDVSQETQYF. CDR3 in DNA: TGTGCCAGCAGCTGGGACGTTAGCCAAGAGACCCAGTACTTC.

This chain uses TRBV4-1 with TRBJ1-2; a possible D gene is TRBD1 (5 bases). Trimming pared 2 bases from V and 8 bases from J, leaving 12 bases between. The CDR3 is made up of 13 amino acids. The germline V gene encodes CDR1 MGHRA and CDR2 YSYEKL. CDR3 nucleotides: TGCGCCAGCAGCCAAATAGGGACCGGAGGCTACACCTTC. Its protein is CASSQIGTGGYTF.

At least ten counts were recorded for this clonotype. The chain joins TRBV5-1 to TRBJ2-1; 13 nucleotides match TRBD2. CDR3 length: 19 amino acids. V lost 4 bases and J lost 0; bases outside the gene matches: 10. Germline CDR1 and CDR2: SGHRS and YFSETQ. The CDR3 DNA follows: TGCGCCAGCAGCCTGACTAGCGGGAGGAGTTTGGGCTCCTACAATGAGCAGTTCTTC. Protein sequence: CASSLTSGRSLGSYNEQFF.

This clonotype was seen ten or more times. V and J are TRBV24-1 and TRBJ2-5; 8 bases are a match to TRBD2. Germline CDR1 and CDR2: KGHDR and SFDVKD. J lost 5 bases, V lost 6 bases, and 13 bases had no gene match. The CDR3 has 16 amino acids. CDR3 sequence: CATSSLGLGGTETQYF. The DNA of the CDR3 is TGTGCCACCAGTTCATTGGGACTAGGAGGGACGGAGACCCAGTACTTC.

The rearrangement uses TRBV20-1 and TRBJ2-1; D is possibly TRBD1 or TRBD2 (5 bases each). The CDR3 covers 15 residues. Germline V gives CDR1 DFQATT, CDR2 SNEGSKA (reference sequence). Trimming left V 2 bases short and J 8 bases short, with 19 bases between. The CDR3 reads CSARSRGPHGDEQFF. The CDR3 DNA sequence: TGCAGTGCTAGATCCCGGGGCCCCCACGGCGATGAGCAGTTCTTC.

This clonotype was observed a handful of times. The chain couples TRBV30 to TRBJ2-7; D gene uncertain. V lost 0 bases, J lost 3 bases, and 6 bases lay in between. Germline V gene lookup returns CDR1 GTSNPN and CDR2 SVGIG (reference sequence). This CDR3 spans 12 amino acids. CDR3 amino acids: CAWSVIGYEQYF. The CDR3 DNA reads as TGTGCCTGGAGTGTAATCGGCTACGAGCAGTACTTC.